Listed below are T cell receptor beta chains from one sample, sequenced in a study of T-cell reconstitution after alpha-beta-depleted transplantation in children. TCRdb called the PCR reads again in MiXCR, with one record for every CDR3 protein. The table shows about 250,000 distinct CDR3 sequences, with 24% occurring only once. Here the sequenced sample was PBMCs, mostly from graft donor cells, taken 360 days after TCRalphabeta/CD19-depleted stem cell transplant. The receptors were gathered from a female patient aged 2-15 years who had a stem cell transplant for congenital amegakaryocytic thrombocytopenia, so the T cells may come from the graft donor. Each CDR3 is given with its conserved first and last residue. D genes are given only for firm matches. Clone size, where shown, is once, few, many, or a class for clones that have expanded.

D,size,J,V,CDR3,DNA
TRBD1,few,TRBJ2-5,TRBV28,CASKIDRGWETQYF,TGTGCCAGTAAAATCGACAGGGGATGGGAGACCCAGTACTTC
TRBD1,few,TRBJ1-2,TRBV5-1,CASRQTPHTGGYGYTF,TGCGCCAGCAGACAGACACCACATACAGGGGGCTATGGCTACACCTTC
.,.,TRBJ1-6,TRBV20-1,CSALPQGVGSSPLHF,TGCAGTGCCCTCCCCCAGGGAGTAGGGAGCTCACCCCTCCACTTT
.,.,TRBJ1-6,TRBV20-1,CSASWQGGSPLHF,TGCAGTGCTAGTTGGCAGGGCGGTTCACCCCTCCACTTT
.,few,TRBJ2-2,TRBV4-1,CASSQDLTNTGELFF,TGCGCCAGCAGCCAAGACCTCACGAACACCGGGGAGCTGTTTTTT
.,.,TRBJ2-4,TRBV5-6,CASSLGWGKAKNIQYF,TGTGCCAGCAGCTTAGGCTGGGGGAAAGCCAAAAACATTCAGTACTTC
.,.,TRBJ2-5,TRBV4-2,CASSQEGTSYQETQYF,TGTGCCAGCAGCCAAGAGGGCACGTCCTACCAAGAGACCCAGTACTTC
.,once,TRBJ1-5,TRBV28,CASSLYKKNQPQHF,TGTGCCAGCAGTTTATACAAAAAAAATCAGCCCCAGCATTTT
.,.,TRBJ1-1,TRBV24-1,CATSDSRRAEAFF,TGTGCCACCAGTGATTCCAGAAGGGCTGAAGCTTTCTTT
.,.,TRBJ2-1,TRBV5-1,CASSLGIREANEQFF,TGCGCCAGCAGCTTGGGTATCAGGGAAGCCAATGAGCAGTTCTTC
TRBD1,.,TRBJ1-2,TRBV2,CASSTPGQNNYGYTF,TGTGCCAGCAGTACCCCGGGACAGAATAACTATGGCTACACCTTC
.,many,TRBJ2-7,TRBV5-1,CASSGGASTHEQYF,TGCGCCAGCAGCGGAGGAGCAAGTACCCACGAGCAGTACTTC
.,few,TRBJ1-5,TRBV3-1,CASSQSVGGNQPQHF,TGTGCCAGCAGCCAGAGCGTAGGGGGCAATCAGCCCCAGCATTTT
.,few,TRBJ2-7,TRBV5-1,CASSLAQGPNEQYF,TGCGCCAGCAGCTTGGCTCAGGGGCCCAACGAGCAGTACTTC
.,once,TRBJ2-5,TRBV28,CASSLPHETQYF,TGTGCCAGCAGTTTACCCCACGAGACCCAGTACTTC
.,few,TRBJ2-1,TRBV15,CATSRDGAYNEQFF,TGTGCCACCAGCAGAGACGGGGCCTACAATGAGCAGTTCTTC
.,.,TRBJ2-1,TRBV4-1,CASSPPTTPAPYNEQFF,TGCGCCAGCAGCCCACCCACGACCCCGGCCCCCTACAATGAGCAGTTCTTC
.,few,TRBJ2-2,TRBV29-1,CSVTAWGDTGELFF,TGCAGCGTTACCGCTTGGGGAGACACCGGGGAGCTGTTTTTT
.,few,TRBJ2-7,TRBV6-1,CASSHRVVGYEQYF,TGTGCCAGCAGCCACAGGGTTGTCGGCTACGAGCAGTACTTC
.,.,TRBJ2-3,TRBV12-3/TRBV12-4,CASSLVRVYSTDTQYF,TGTGCCAGCAGTTTAGTGCGGGTGTATAGCACAGATACGCAGTATTTT
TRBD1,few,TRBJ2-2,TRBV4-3,CASSPRGSNTGELFF,TGCGCCAGCAGCCCCAGGGGGTCGAACACCGGGGAGCTGTTTTTT
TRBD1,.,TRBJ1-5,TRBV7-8,CASSLKPGQGAVRNQPQHF,TGTGCCAGCAGCTTGAAGCCGGGACAGGGGGCAGTTAGAAATCAGCCCCAGCATTTT